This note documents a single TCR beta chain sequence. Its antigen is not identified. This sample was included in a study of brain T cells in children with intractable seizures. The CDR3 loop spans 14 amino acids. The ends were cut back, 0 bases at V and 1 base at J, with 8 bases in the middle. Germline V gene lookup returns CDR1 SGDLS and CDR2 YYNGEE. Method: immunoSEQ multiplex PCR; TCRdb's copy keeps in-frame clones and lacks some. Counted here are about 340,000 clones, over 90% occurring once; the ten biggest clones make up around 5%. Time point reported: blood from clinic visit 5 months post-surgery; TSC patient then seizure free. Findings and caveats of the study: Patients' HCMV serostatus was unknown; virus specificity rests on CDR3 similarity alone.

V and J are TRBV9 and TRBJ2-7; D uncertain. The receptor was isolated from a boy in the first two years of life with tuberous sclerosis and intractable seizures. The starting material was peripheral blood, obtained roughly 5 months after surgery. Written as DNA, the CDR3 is TGTGCCAGCAGCGTAGCTGACACTTCCTACGAGCAGTACTTC. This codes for CASSVADTSYEQYF.